This T cell receptor beta chain was retrieved from a study of T cell repertoires in cytomegalovirus infection. Whole-study context: The public TCR beta signatures pointed to both CMV infection and matching HLA type. Study-wide results and caveats: Accumulated public TCR beta family frequency recognized individuals carrying CMV together with the relevant HLA. HLA-C-restricted CMV clonotypes gave the most frequent clonotype in two of eight donors.

TCRdb reprocessed the reads via MiXCR and lists one record per CDR3 protein. The sample records roughly 120,000 distinct CDR3 sequences, around 10% being singletons. V was cut by 1 base and J by 5 bases, with 20 bases left in between. Germline V gene data show CDR1 as SGHTA and CDR2 as FQGNSA. The CDR3 length is 17 residues. This clonotype has at least ten counts. Its antigen is unidentified. The source of this sequence is a human donor in good health (CMV status not recorded). Some clones in this sample may be carry-over from other donors' samples. Source material: PBMCs, sequenced either directly or after in vitro stimulation (not recorded which). This chain uses TRBV7-2 with TRBJ2-5; no clear D. The DNA for the CDR3 is TGTGCCAGCAGCTTAGGGGGTCGGCTAAAGATGGGGGAGACCCAGTACTTC. It codes for CASSLGGRLKMGETQYF.